The present T cell receptor beta chain was sequenced within a study of vaccination and CD4 T cells after COVID-19. The treatment: approximately nine-day PBMC culture with coronavirus spike peptide pools or control peptides (ViraFEST assay). Sequenced with the Oncomine TCR Beta short-read assay was DNA taken from cultured CD4+ T cells. TCRdb re-analysed the PCR reads in MiXCR, keeping a single row per CDR3 protein. The table records approximately 16,000 distinct CDR3 sequences, roughly 60% of them present only once. This clonotype came up a few times. Its antigen is undetermined. This TCR came from a human donor who had recovered from COVID-19. The sequencing input was CD4+ T cells from blood, cultured in vitro.

The chain's CDR3 is CASRVANSPLHF. Written as DNA, the CDR3 is TGTGCCAGCAGGGTCGCGAATTCACCCCTCCACTTT. This rearrangement joins TRBV12-3 or TRBV12-4 to TRBJ1-6; no clear D gene. The CDR3 is made up of 12 amino acids. The V end was cut by 6 bases, the J end by 7 bases, with 7 bases between.